This TCR beta chain stems from a study of T cells in Graves' hyperthyroidism and ophthalmopathy. Study summary: Peripheral blood was collected at initial diagnosis, before any treatment.

Amplified regions were TCR beta CDR3 sequences from RNA transcripts. During a first-round RT-PCR of the TCR CDR3, the HTBI primer set was used. In TCRdb, the multiplex PCR reads were re-called with MiXCR into one record per CDR3 protein. In the table there are around 700,000 distinct CDR3 sequences, over 15% of which are singletons. Trimming removed 4 bases from V and 0 bases from J; junction bases left unmatched: 11. The length of the CDR3 is 19 residues. In germline, CDR1 is SGDLS, CDR2 YYNGEE. V gene TRBV9 combines with J gene TRBJ2-1; 12 bases are shared with TRBD1. The receptor was derived from a woman aged 45-60 years with Graves' hyperthyroidism that later progressed to Graves' ophthalmopathy. The sequenced sample consisted of blood. CDR3 protein: CASSPAGTGGLSSYNEQFF. The CDR3 DNA reads TGTGCCAGCAGCCCTGCCGGGACAGGGGGCCTGAGCTCCTACAATGAGCAGTTCTTC.